The 29 T cell receptor beta chains presented below share a single source sample, sequenced in a study of vaccination effects on CD4 cells after COVID-19. The assay was immunoSEQ multiplex PCR, and TCRdb's table has in-frame clones only and misses some. There are under 80,000 clones in the sample; approximately 81% occur only once, and 1.5% to 2% lies in the top ten. These TCRs are of unknown antigen specificity. Antigen-specific CD4+ T cells expanded by the ViraFEST assay with viral peptide pools were then sequenced. Culture lasted about 10 days before CD4+ T cell isolation. Sequencing was performed on CD4+ T cells from PBMCs cultured with HCoV-229E spike peptides, taken before COVID-19 vaccination. These TCRs come from a human donor who received a COVID-19 vaccine.

CDR3 in DNA: TGCGCCAGCAGCCAAGGGACAGGGGCTGAAAAACTGTTTTTT. As protein: CASSQGTGAEKLFF. The chain uses TRBV4-1 and TRBJ1-4, with 9 bases aligning to TRBD1. The CDR3 covers 14 residues. Germline-derived CDR1 and CDR2 are MGHRA and YSYEKL. V shed 1 base and J 7 bases; nucleotides not matched to a gene: 1.

The chain uses TRBV15 and TRBJ1-1; no clear D gene. Deletions cut 0 bases from V and 8 bases from J, with 13 bases between. Germline CDR1 is LNHNV and CDR2 is YYDKDF (reference sequence). CDR3 length: 14 amino acids. CDR3 sequence: CATSRDPNGGEAFF. As DNA, the CDR3 is TGTGCCACCAGCAGAGATCCGAACGGTGGAGAAGCTTTCTTT.

This rearrangement joins TRBV10-3 to TRBJ2-7; 11 positions agree with TRBD1. This CDR3 comprises 14 residues. Per germline, CDR1 ENHRY and CDR2 SYGVKD. V dropped 6 bases and J dropped 2; count of bases not matched to a gene: 3. CDR3 region: CAISEDRGPYEQYV. The CDR3 coding sequence is TGTGCCATCAGCGAGGACAGGGGGCCCTACGAGCAGTACGTC.

The genes are TRBV4-1 and TRBJ2-2, with 8 positions matching TRBD1. The V gene's germline CDR1 is MGHRA and CDR2 YSYEKL. The CDR3 runs 15 residues. V lost 4 bases, J lost 3 bases, and 4 bases stayed unmatched. CDR3 residues: CASSLPTGDTGELFF. As DNA, the CDR3 is TGCGCCAGCAGCCTCCCGACAGGGGACACCGGGGAGCTGTTTTTT.

This rearrangement joins TRBV5-1 to TRBJ2-5; TRBD1 aligns across 10 bases. After removal of 3 bases from V and 5 bases from J, the junction contained 4 bases not matched to a gene. The CDR3 spans 14 residues. The germline V gene encodes CDR1 SGHRS and CDR2 YFSETQ. This CDR3 is CASSWDRGRETQYF. Here the CDR3 DNA reads TGCGCCAGCAGCTGGGACAGGGGCAGGGAGACCCAGTACTTC.

This chain links TRBV6-5 with TRBJ2-2; D is uncertain. The CDR3 length is 13 residues. From germline, CDR1 is MNHEY and CDR2 SVGAGI. Deletions cut 8 bases from V and 0 bases from J, with 7 bases between. The CDR3 nucleotides are TGTGCCAGCTGGCAGGCGAACACCGGGGAGCTGTTTTTT. The encoded protein is CASWQANTGELFF.

This clone was counted only a few times. The CDR3 reads CASSLDELRPGNTIYF. The CDR3 DNA reads as TGTGCCAGCAGCTTAGACGAGTTGAGGCCTGGAAACACCATATATTTT. V and J are TRBV7-8 and TRBJ1-3, with D unclear. Per germline, CDR1 SGHVS and CDR2 FQNEAQ. The CDR3 contains 16 residues. V lost 1 base and J lost 2, with 12 bases in between.

This clone turned up a few times. DNA of the CDR3: TGTGCCAGCAGGGACGGCGGTTCCTACAATGAGCAGTTCTTC. Amino acid sequence: CASRDGGSYNEQFF. The V gene is TRBV2, the J gene TRBJ2-1; D gene unclear. Germline CDR1 reads SNHLY; CDR2 reads FYNNEI. Between the trimmed V and J ends, which lost 6 bases and 1 base, there was a span of 10 bases. This CDR3 is 14 amino acids long.

This chain's CDR3 is CASSFAGGYEQFF. The DNA of the CDR3 is TGTGCCAGCAGCTTCGCGGGGGGGTATGAGCAGTTCTTC. The chain is built from TRBV7-3 and TRBJ2-1; 9 nucleotides line up with TRBD2. The germline gives CDR1 SGHTA, CDR2 FQGTGA. The CDR3 covers 13 residues. With 3 bases clipped from V and 8 bases from J, the junction kept 2 bases outside the gene matches. Looking up the rest from reference TRBV7-3 and TRBJ2-1 gives the full variable domain: GAGVSQTPSNKVTEKGKYVELRCDPISGHTALYWYRQSLGQGPEFLIYFQGTGAADDSGLPNDRFFAVRPEGSVSTLKIQRTERGDSAVYLCASSFAGGYEQFFGPGTRLTVL.

The chain links TRBV7-8 to TRBJ1-3; D not resolved. The CDR3 totals 13 residues. The V and J ends lost 0 bases and 2 bases respectively, with 2 bases between them. CDR1 is SGHVS and CDR2 is FQNEAQ in the germline V gene. The CDR3, as DNA: TGTGCCAGCAGCTTAGCGGCTGGAAACACCATATATTTT. It encodes CASSLAAGNTIYF.

The chain uses TRBV28 and TRBJ2-1, with D perhaps TRBD1 or TRBD2 (7 bases each). This CDR3 spans 17 amino acids. The V end lost 1 base, the J end lost 8 bases, and 21 bases lay between the germline ends. Germline CDR1 is MDHEN and CDR2 is SYDVKM. CDR3 in amino acids: CASSLLPQGGGRDEQFF. The CDR3 region has the DNA TGTGCCAGCAGTTTATTACCCCAGGGGGGGGGCCGGGATGAGCAGTTCTTC.

This clone was picked up a small number of times. The V and J genes are TRBV18 and TRBJ2-1, with D maybe TRBD2 (5 bases). Trimming took 5 bases from V and 3 from J, leaving 11 bases between them. CDR1 and CDR2 from the germline V gene are KGHSH and LQKENI. The CDR3 consists of 14 residues. The DNA for the CDR3 is TGTGCCAGCTCATCAGCCGGGATCTACAATGAGCAGTTCTTC. Its protein product is CASSSAGIYNEQFF.

The rearrangement joins TRBV7-2 to TRBJ1-3; D gene unclear. The germline gives CDR1 SGHTA, CDR2 FQGNSA. The CDR3 contains 17 residues. Between the trimmed V and J ends, which lost 5 bases and 3 bases, there was a span of 20 bases. The CDR3 region is CASSPPHRGYFGNTIYF. As DNA, the CDR3 is TGTGCCAGCAGCCCCCCTCATCGGGGTTATTTTGGAAACACCATATATTTT. Full variable domain (remainder filled in from reference TRBV7-2 and TRBJ1-3): GAGVSQSPSNKVTEKGKDVELRCDPISGHTALYWYRQSLGQGLEFLIYFQGNSAPDKSGLPSDRFSAERTGGSVSTLTIQRTQQEDSAVYLCASSPPHRGYFGNTIYFGEGSWLTVV.

This sequence joins TRBV15 and TRBJ2-7; D possibly matches TRBD1 or TRBD2 (5 bases each). Germline V gives CDR1 LNHNV, CDR2 YYDKDF (reference sequence). Trimming pared 4 bases from V and 0 bases from J, leaving 10 bases between. The CDR3 totals 14 residues. CDR3 sequence: CATSIGTGSYEQYV. The CDR3 nucleotides read TGTGCCACCAGCATCGGGACCGGCTCCTACGAGCAGTACGTC.

The CDR3 protein is CATKPDRVDTGELFF. The CDR3 DNA reads as TGTGCCACCAAACCGGACCGGGTCGATACCGGGGAGCTGTTTTTT. The V call is TRBV28, the J call TRBJ2-2; D is undetermined. CDR1 MDHEN and CDR2 SYDVKM come from the germline V gene. V lost 10 bases and J 5 bases, leaving 20 bases between the germline ends. This CDR3 region has 15 residues.

The chain links TRBV5-5 to TRBJ1-3, with TRBD1 as a possible D gene (6 bases). Trimming pared 4 bases from V and 0 bases from J, leaving 11 bases between. Germline V gene sequence: CDR1 SGHKS, CDR2 YYEKEE (reference sequence). This CDR3 spans 15 amino acids. DNA for the CDR3: TGTGCCAGCAGCCACAGGGAATACTCTGGAAACACCATATATTTT. Protein sequence: CASSHREYSGNTIYF.

The rearrangement links TRBV2 to TRBJ2-6; maybe TRBD1 (5 bases). The CDR3 sequence is 15 residues long. Germline V gene sequence: CDR1 SNHLY, CDR2 FYNNEI. Trimming removed 3 bases at V and 6 bases at J, with 12 bases between. CDR3 sequence (DNA): TGTGCCAGCAGTGAGGGGCCCTGGGAGGCCAACGTCCTGACTTTC. As protein: CASSEGPWEANVLTF.

This sequence joins TRBV6-2 or TRBV6-3 and TRBJ2-5; 10 nucleotides align to TRBD2. The CDR3 spans 16 residues. Germline CDR1 and CDR2: MNHEY and SVGEGT. V shed 3 bases, J shed 5 bases, and the junction held 9 bases outside the gene matches. The CDR3 reads CASSYGLAAFGETQYF. The CDR3 nucleotides read TGTGCCAGCAGTTATGGACTAGCGGCCTTCGGGGAGACCCAGTACTTC.

The chain links TRBV19 to TRBJ2-3; D gene unclear. V dropped 3 bases and J dropped 5 bases, with 3 bases sitting between them. This CDR3 is built from 11 residues. The V gene's germline CDR1 is LNHDA and CDR2 SQIVND (reference sequence). Written as DNA, the CDR3 is TGTGCCAGTAGTATGTTAGATACGCAGTATTTT. Translated, it gives CASSMLDTQYF.

V is TRBV11-3 and J is TRBJ2-2; 7 bases match TRBD2. J lost 4 bases, V lost 6 bases, and 2 bases had no gene match. Germline CDR1 reads SGHNT; CDR2 reads YENEEA. The CDR3 has 13 residues. CDR3 DNA: TGTGCCAGCAGGGGAGGGCCCACCGGGGAGCTGTTTTTT. The encoded protein is CASRGGPTGELFF.

The chain employs TRBV4-3 and TRBJ1-6, with D uncertain. The ends were cut back, 0 bases at V and 6 bases at J, with 3 bases in the middle. Germline V gene sequence: CDR1 LGHNA, CDR2 YSLEER. The CDR3 loop spans 13 amino acids. The CDR3 region has the DNA TGCGCCAGCAGCCAAGAAGGTAATTCACCCCTCCACTTT. This gives the protein CASSQEGNSPLHF.

This clone turned up a few times. The chain links TRBV6-4 to TRBJ2-1; the D gene is possibly TRBD2 (7 bases). The CDR3 consists of 15 residues. Looked up from germline, CDR1 is MRHNA and CDR2 is SNTAGT. V lost 4 bases and J 4 bases, leaving 14 bases between the germline ends. CDR3 region: CASSAGGLSYNEQFF. CDR3 nucleotides: TGTGCCAGCAGTGCGGGGGGCTTATCTTACAATGAGCAGTTCTTC.

V usage is TRBV2 and J usage is TRBJ1-1; no clear D gene. This CDR3 has 15 amino acids. The V gene's germline CDR1 is SNHLY and CDR2 FYNNEI. With 6 bases removed from V and 1 base from J, the gap between germline ends came to 15 bases. CDR3 amino acids: CASSPMGPGNTEAFF. In DNA form, the CDR3 reads TGTGCCAGCAGCCCTATGGGTCCGGGGAACACTGAAGCTTTCTTT. Combining the CDR3 with reference TRBV2 and TRBJ1-1 gives the whole variable domain EPEVTQTPSHQVTQMGQEVILRCVPISNHLYFYWYRQILGQKVEFLVSFYNNEISEKSEIFDDQFSVERPDGSNFTLKIRSTKLEDSAMYFCASSPMGPGNTEAFFGQGTRLTVV.

The chain employs TRBV2 and TRBJ2-3; no reliable D call. V lost 4 bases to trimming and J lost 0 bases, with 11 bases between them. The germline CDR1 and CDR2 sequences are SNHLY and FYNNEI. The CDR3 loop spans 15 amino acids. CDR3 sequence (DNA): TGTGCCAGCAGTGTTGACCCCTCTAGCACAGATACGCAGTATTTT. Protein sequence: CASSVDPSSTDTQYF. Using reference TRBV2 and TRBJ2-3 for the parts outside the CDR3, the full variable domain is EPEVTQTPSHQVTQMGQEVILRCVPISNHLYFYWYRQILGQKVEFLVSFYNNEISEKSEIFDDQFSVERPDGSNFTLKIRSTKLEDSAMYFCASSVDPSSTDTQYFGPGTRLTVL.

The chain carries TRBV6-2 or TRBV6-3 and TRBJ2-1, with 12 bases lining up with TRBD2. V was pared by 2 bases and J by 0 bases, with 5 bases of the junction left unmatched. CDR3 length: 18 amino acids. Germline loops: CDR1 MNHEY, CDR2 SVGEGT. The CDR3 DNA reads TGTGCCAGCAGTTACGGGCTAGCGGGGGGGAGCTCCTACAATGAGCAGTTCTTC. It specifies CASSYGLAGGSSYNEQFF.

The CDR3 protein is CATSNPDTDQPQHF. As DNA, the CDR3 is TGTGCCACCAGTAACCCGGACACGGATCAGCCCCAGCATTTT. The V and J genes are TRBV24-1 and TRBJ1-5; D is perhaps TRBD1 (5 bases). Trimming stripped 6 bases from V and 5 bases from J, with 13 bases between. There are 14 residues in the CDR3. The germline CDR1 and CDR2 sequences are KGHDR and SFDVKD.

This rearrangement joins TRBV5-4 to TRBJ2-5; D may be TRBD2 (7 bases). The CDR3 is 13 residues long. Germline V lookup: CDR1 SGHNT, CDR2 YYREEE (reference sequence). The V end lost 4 bases, the J end lost 5 bases, and 12 bases lay between the germline ends. This CDR3 is CASSVGGRETQYF. The CDR3 nucleotides read TGTGCCAGCAGCGTGGGGGGGCGCGAGACCCAGTACTTC.

The chain recombines TRBV5-1 with TRBJ2-1; the D gene is possibly TRBD1 (6 bases). Germline V lookup: CDR1 SGHRS, CDR2 YFSETQ. Trimming shortened V by 0 bases and J by 0 bases, and 7 bases separated the two germline ends. The CDR3 sequence is 15 residues long. The CDR3 DNA is TGCGCCAGCAGCTTGGGACAGGTCTCCTACAATGAGCAGTTCTTC. It encodes CASSLGQVSYNEQFF.

The chain employs TRBV7-2 and TRBJ2-4; D possibly corresponds to TRBD2 (6 bases). The CDR3 extends over 20 amino acids. Germline V gives CDR1 SGHTA, CDR2 FQGNSA. The germline V and J ends were trimmed by 0 bases and 0 bases, with 21 bases remaining between them. The CDR3 nucleotides read TGTGCCAGCAGCTTAGCGGGGGACTGGAGCGAAACCCTAGCCAAAAACATTCAGTACTTC. Translated, it gives CASSLAGDWSETLAKNIQYF.